This is a list of T cell receptor beta chains from one sample in a study of Ad26.COV2.S vaccination and SARS-CoV-2 variants. Libraries were prepared by immunoSEQ multiplex PCR; TCRdb keeps only in-frame clonotypes and omits some of them. This table has under 550,000 clones, 75% to 95% appearing once. This material consisted of peripheral blood, taken in a trial of Ad26.COV2.S vaccine versus placebo. The receptors come from a person aged 18-65 years who received the Ad26.COV2.S COVID-19 vaccine or a placebo. Each CDR3 is given with its conserved first and last residue. D genes are given only for firm matches. A clone size is listed for some rows: how often the clone was seen (once, few, many), or a class if it is expanded.

D gene: TRBD1
V gene: TRBV18
J gene: TRBJ1-1
CDR3 length: 12
clone size: .
CDR3 DNA: TGTGCCAGCTCACCGGGACAGGGATCGGCTTTCTTT
CDR3 protein: CASSPGQGSAFF

D gene: TRBD2
V gene: TRBV30
J gene: TRBJ2-7
CDR3 length: 15
clone size: .
CDR3 DNA: TGTGCCTGGAGGGGGCGGGGACTAGGGATTGTCGAGCAGTACTTC
CDR3 protein: CAWRGRGLGIVEQYF

D gene: TRBD1
V gene: TRBV7-9
J gene: TRBJ2-5
CDR3 length: 15
clone size: .
CDR3 DNA: TGTGCCAGCAGCTTAGCGGACAGGGCTCAAGAGACCCAGTACTTC
CDR3 protein: CASSLADRAQETQYF

D gene: TRBD1
V gene: TRBV4-3
J gene: TRBJ2-1
CDR3 length: 15
clone size: .
CDR3 DNA: TGCGCCAGCAGCCAAGACCAGGGGGTGTACAATGAGCAGTTCTTC
CDR3 protein: CASSQDQGVYNEQFF

D gene: TRBD2
V gene: TRBV7-6
J gene: TRBJ2-3
CDR3 length: 16
clone size: .
CDR3 DNA: TGTGCCAGCAGCCCGGGACTAGCGACAAACACAGATACGCAGTATTTT
CDR3 protein: CASSPGLATNTDTQYF

D gene: .
V gene: TRBV4-1
J gene: TRBJ1-2
CDR3 length: 16
clone size: .
CDR3 DNA: TGCGCCAGCAGCCTAAATCCCGGGACGAGAGGCTATGGCTACACCTTC
CDR3 protein: CASSLNPGTRGYGYTF

D gene: TRBD1
V gene: TRBV12-3/TRBV12-4
J gene: TRBJ1-1
CDR3 length: 13
clone size: .
CDR3 DNA: TGTGCCAGCAGTTTGGCAGGGGGCACTGAAGCTTTCTTT
CDR3 protein: CASSLAGGTEAFF

D gene: .
V gene: TRBV18
J gene: TRBJ1-5
CDR3 length: 15
clone size: once
CDR3 DNA: TGTGCCAGCTCACCTATGGACAGAAGCAATCAGCCCCAGCATTTT
CDR3 protein: CASSPMDRSNQPQHF

D gene: TRBD2
V gene: TRBV11-2
J gene: TRBJ2-5
CDR3 length: 16
clone size: .
CDR3 DNA: TGTGCCAGCAGCGCACTGACCGGGACTAGCGGGGAAACCCAGTACTTC
CDR3 protein: CASSALTGTSGETQYF

D gene: .
V gene: TRBV15
J gene: TRBJ2-1
CDR3 length: 15
clone size: few
CDR3 DNA: TGTGCCACCAGCAGAGAACGGGGGACGAACAATGAGCAGTTCTTC
CDR3 protein: CATSRERGTNNEQFF

D gene: TRBD1
V gene: TRBV7-2
J gene: TRBJ1-3
CDR3 length: 16
clone size: .
CDR3 DNA: TGTGCCAGCAGCTTACATGAACAGGGGTTTGGAAACACCATATATTTT
CDR3 protein: CASSLHEQGFGNTIYF

D gene: .
V gene: TRBV7-9
J gene: TRBJ1-2
CDR3 length: 15
clone size: few
CDR3 DNA: TGTGCCAGCACCATATTTAACTTGGGAGCGGATGGCTACACCTTC
CDR3 protein: CASTIFNLGADGYTF

D gene: .
V gene: TRBV7-9
J gene: TRBJ1-2
CDR3 length: 13
clone size: .
CDR3 DNA: TGTGCCAGTAAAGGGGAGACTAACTATGGCTACACCTTC
CDR3 protein: CASKGETNYGYTF

D gene: TRBD2
V gene: TRBV5-1
J gene: TRBJ2-7
CDR3 length: 15
clone size: few
CDR3 DNA: TGCGCCAGCAGCATTTTAGGACTAGCGGGCGATGAGCAGTACTTC
CDR3 protein: CASSILGLAGDEQYF

D gene: .
V gene: TRBV6-5
J gene: TRBJ1-3
CDR3 length: 14
clone size: .
CDR3 DNA: TGTGCCAGCAGCTCAGGAAGCTCTGGAAACACCATATATTTT
CDR3 protein: CASSSGSSGNTIYF

D gene: TRBD2
V gene: TRBV11-2
J gene: TRBJ2-5
CDR3 length: 16
clone size: few
CDR3 DNA: TGTGCCAGCAGCTATTTAGCGGGAGTGGGGGAAGAGACCCAGTACTTC
CDR3 protein: CASSYLAGVGEETQYF

D gene: TRBD1
V gene: TRBV25-1
J gene: TRBJ2-1
CDR3 length: 17
clone size: .
CDR3 DNA: TGTGCCAGCAGTGGATTAAAATTGGGACAGGGGTACAATGAGCAGTTCTTC
CDR3 protein: CASSGLKLGQGYNEQFF

D gene: .
V gene: TRBV7-2
J gene: TRBJ2-1
CDR3 length: 12
clone size: .
CDR3 DNA: TGTGCCAGCAGCTACTATGGGAATGAGCAGTTCTTC
CDR3 protein: CASSYYGNEQFF

D gene: .
V gene: TRBV29-1
J gene: TRBJ1-5
CDR3 length: 13
clone size: .
CDR3 DNA: TGCAGCGTTGTTACACAGAACAATCAGCCCCAGCATTTT
CDR3 protein: CSVVTQNNQPQHF

D gene: .
V gene: TRBV5-1
J gene: TRBJ2-2
CDR3 length: 14
clone size: .
CDR3 DNA: TGCGCCAGCAGCTTGGAACACTTCACCGGGGAGCTGTTTTTT
CDR3 protein: CASSLEHFTGELFF

D gene: .
V gene: TRBV19
J gene: TRBJ1-1
CDR3 length: 13
clone size: .
CDR3 DNA: TGTGCCAGTAGTCCCCGCCGGGACACTGAAGCTTTCTTT
CDR3 protein: CASSPRRDTEAFF

D gene: .
V gene: TRBV28
J gene: TRBJ1-5
CDR3 length: 17
clone size: .
CDR3 DNA: TGTGCCAGCAGTTTATCCTCGGCAGGGGTCGGCAATCAGCCCCAGCATTTT
CDR3 protein: CASSLSSAGVGNQPQHF

D gene: .
V gene: TRBV10-3
J gene: TRBJ2-5
CDR3 length: 13
clone size: .
CDR3 DNA: TGTGCCATCAGTGATCGAAACCAAGAGACCCAGTACTTC
CDR3 protein: CAISDRNQETQYF

D gene: TRBD1
V gene: TRBV5-6
J gene: TRBJ2-7
CDR3 length: 14
clone size: .
CDR3 DNA: TGTGCCAGCAGCTTATCCGGGACAGGGTACGAGCAGTACTTC
CDR3 protein: CASSLSGTGYEQYF

D gene: TRBD1
V gene: TRBV6-6
J gene: TRBJ2-2
CDR3 length: 14
clone size: once
CDR3 DNA: TGTGCCAGCAGCTCCACAGGGGACACCGGGGAGCTGTTTTTT
CDR3 protein: CASSSTGDTGELFF

D gene: .
V gene: TRBV19
J gene: TRBJ2-5
CDR3 length: 16
clone size: .
CDR3 DNA: TGTGCCAGTAGTATTGGTCTCCTCGGCTTGTTGGAGACCCAGTACTTC
CDR3 protein: CASSIGLLGLLETQYF

D gene: .
V gene: TRBV9
J gene: TRBJ2-7
CDR3 length: 14
clone size: .
CDR3 DNA: TGTGCCAGCAGCGCCCGGGATCTTCTGAGGGAGCAGTACTTC
CDR3 protein: CASSARDLLREQYF

D gene: .
V gene: TRBV6-5
J gene: TRBJ1-2
CDR3 length: 14
clone size: .
CDR3 DNA: TGTGCCAGCAGGCCCAGAGATTTCCTCTATGGCTACACCTTC
CDR3 protein: CASRPRDFLYGYTF

D gene: TRBD1
V gene: TRBV4-3
J gene: TRBJ1-1
CDR3 length: 15
clone size: .
CDR3 DNA: TGCGCCAGCAGCCACTACACAGGGGGCCTCGGGGGAGCTTTCTTT
CDR3 protein: CASSHYTGGLGGAFF

D gene: .
V gene: TRBV19
J gene: TRBJ2-7
CDR3 length: 14
clone size: .
CDR3 DNA: TGTGCCAGTAGTTTCACTAGTTCCTCCTACGAGCAGTACTTC
CDR3 protein: CASSFTSSSYEQYF

D gene: TRBD2
V gene: TRBV5-1
J gene: TRBJ2-1
CDR3 length: 15
clone size: once
CDR3 DNA: TGCGCCAGCAGCCCCGGACTAGCGGGAGAAAATGAGCAGTTCTTC
CDR3 protein: CASSPGLAGENEQFF

D gene: .
V gene: TRBV4-3
J gene: TRBJ2-4
CDR3 length: 15
clone size: .
CDR3 DNA: TGCGCCAGCAGCCACGATGTCGGCAGGGAGGTCATTCAGTACTTC
CDR3 protein: CASSHDVGREVIQYF

D gene: .
V gene: TRBV24-1
J gene: TRBJ2-1
CDR3 length: 13
clone size: .
CDR3 DNA: TGTGCCACCCAAGACTACCTTTCCAATGAGCAGTTCTTC
CDR3 protein: CATQDYLSNEQFF

D gene: TRBD1
V gene: TRBV9
J gene: TRBJ1-2
CDR3 length: 16
clone size: few
CDR3 DNA: TGTGCCAGCAGCGATCCACAGGGGGCAAATAACTATGGCTACACCTTC
CDR3 protein: CASSDPQGANNYGYTF

D gene: .
V gene: TRBV28
J gene: TRBJ1-6
CDR3 length: 14
clone size: .
CDR3 DNA: TGTGCCAGCAGTTTCACAGGGTCTGATTCACCCCTCCACTTT
CDR3 protein: CASSFTGSDSPLHF

D gene: .
V gene: TRBV28
J gene: TRBJ1-2
CDR3 length: 14
clone size: .
CDR3 DNA: TGTGCCAGCAGTTTATTCGCATCTAACTATGGCTACACCTTC
CDR3 protein: CASSLFASNYGYTF

D gene: .
V gene: TRBV11-2
J gene: TRBJ2-5
CDR3 length: 17
clone size: .
CDR3 DNA: TGTGCCAGCAGCTTAGGAAGGTCAGGGTTACCTCAAGAGACCCAGTACTTC
CDR3 protein: CASSLGRSGLPQETQYF

D gene: .
V gene: TRBV7-8
J gene: TRBJ2-1
CDR3 length: 12
clone size: .
CDR3 DNA: TGTGCCAGCAGCTTAGTGGCGGATGAGCAGTTCTTC
CDR3 protein: CASSLVADEQFF

D gene: TRBD1
V gene: TRBV6-6
J gene: TRBJ2-2
CDR3 length: 15
clone size: .
CDR3 DNA: TGTGCCAGCAATATAGGGACAGGAGATACCGGGGAGCTGTTTTTT
CDR3 protein: CASNIGTGDTGELFF

D gene: TRBD2
V gene: TRBV28
J gene: TRBJ2-2
CDR3 length: 15
clone size: .
CDR3 DNA: TGTGCCAGCACCCCGGGACTAGCACCATCCGGGGAGCTGTTTTTT
CDR3 protein: CASTPGLAPSGELFF

D gene: .
V gene: TRBV9
J gene: TRBJ2-2
CDR3 length: 12
clone size: .
CDR3 DNA: TGTGCCAGCAGCGTACGAGCCGGGGAGCTGTTTTTT
CDR3 protein: CASSVRAGELFF

D gene: TRBD1
V gene: TRBV28
J gene: TRBJ1-1
CDR3 length: 17
clone size: .
CDR3 DNA: TGTGCCAGCAGGGATCCCTTCCAGGGGGCTGAAGACACTGAAGCTTTCTTT
CDR3 protein: CASRDPFQGAEDTEAFF

D gene: TRBD1
V gene: TRBV18
J gene: TRBJ1-5
CDR3 length: 14
clone size: .
CDR3 DNA: TGTGCCAGCTCACCACCGGGACAGGAAGGGCCCCAGCATTTT
CDR3 protein: CASSPPGQEGPQHF

D gene: .
V gene: TRBV29-1
J gene: TRBJ2-1
CDR3 length: 13
clone size: .
CDR3 DNA: TGCAGCGTCGCCTCTCAGGGCTTCGGTGAGCAGTTCTTC
CDR3 protein: CSVASQGFGEQFF

D gene: .
V gene: TRBV6-2/TRBV6-3
J gene: TRBJ1-4
CDR3 length: 16
clone size: once
CDR3 DNA: TGTGCCAGCAGTATAATCAGAGGTTTCGGTAATGAAAAACTGTTTTTT
CDR3 protein: CASSIIRGFGNEKLFF